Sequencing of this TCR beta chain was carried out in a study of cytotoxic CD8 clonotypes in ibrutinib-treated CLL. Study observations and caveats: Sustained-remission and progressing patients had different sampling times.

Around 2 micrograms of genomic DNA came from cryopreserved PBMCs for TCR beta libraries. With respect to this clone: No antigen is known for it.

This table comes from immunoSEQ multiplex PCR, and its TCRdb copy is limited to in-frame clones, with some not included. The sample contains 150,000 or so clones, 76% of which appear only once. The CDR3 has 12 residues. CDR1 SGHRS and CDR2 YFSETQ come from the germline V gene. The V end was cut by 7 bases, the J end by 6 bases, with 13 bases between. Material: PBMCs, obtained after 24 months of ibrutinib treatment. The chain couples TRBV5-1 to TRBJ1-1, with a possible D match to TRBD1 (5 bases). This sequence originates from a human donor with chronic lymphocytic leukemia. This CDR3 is CASGWGESEAFF. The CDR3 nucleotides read TGCGCCAGCGGGTGGGGGGAGTCTGAAGCTTTCTTT.